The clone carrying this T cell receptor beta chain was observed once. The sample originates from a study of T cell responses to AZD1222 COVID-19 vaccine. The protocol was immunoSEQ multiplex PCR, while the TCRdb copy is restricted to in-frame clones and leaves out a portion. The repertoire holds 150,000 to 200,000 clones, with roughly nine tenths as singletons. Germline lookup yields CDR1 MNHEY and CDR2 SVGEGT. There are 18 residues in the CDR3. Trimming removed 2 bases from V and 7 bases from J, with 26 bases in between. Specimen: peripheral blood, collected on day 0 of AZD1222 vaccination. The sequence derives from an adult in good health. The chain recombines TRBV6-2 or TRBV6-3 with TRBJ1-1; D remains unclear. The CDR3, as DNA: TGTGCCAGCAGTTACCCCGGATTTTTGATTGGGTATTCGGATGAAGCTTTCTTT. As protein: CASSYPGFLIGYSDEAFF.